A selection of T cell receptor beta chains follows, all from one sample in a study of CD8+CD57+ T cells in acquired aplastic anemia. TCRdb reanalysed the reads using MiXCR and keeps one entry per CDR3 protein. The table shows some 150,000 distinct CDR3 sequences, with 71% occurring only once. Source material: sorted CD4+, CD8+, or CD8+CD57+ T cells (not recorded which) from PBMCs. The origin of the receptors is a human donor with aplastic anemia. Each CDR3 is given with its conserved first and last residue. The D gene is left open where the match is weak. Clone size is stated in some rows and not others, as once, few, many or a class when expanded.

j_call: TRBJ2-3
clone_size: -
v_call: TRBV7-9
d_call: TRBD2
cdr3_nt: TGTGCCAGCAGCATTCTAGCGGGGACTGCTAGCACAGATACGCAGTATTTT
cdr3_aa: CASSILAGTASTDTQYF

j_call: TRBJ2-7
clone_size: few
v_call: TRBV20-1
d_call: -
cdr3_nt: TGCAGTGCTAGAGATCCCCACTACGAGCAGTACTTC
cdr3_aa: CSARDPHYEQYF

j_call: TRBJ2-7
clone_size: once
v_call: TRBV12-3/TRBV12-4
d_call: TRBD1
cdr3_nt: TGTGCCAGCAGTTTTTCCAGGGGGAAGCGCGAGCAGTACTTC
cdr3_aa: CASSFSRGKREQYF

j_call: TRBJ1-1
clone_size: -
v_call: TRBV20-1
d_call: -
cdr3_nt: TGCAGTGCTAGAGTCGACGAGGGTGAAGCTTTCTTT
cdr3_aa: CSARVDEGEAFF

j_call: TRBJ1-1
clone_size: few
v_call: TRBV7-7
d_call: -
cdr3_nt: TGTGCCAGCAGCCCAGTCCGAGGGGTTGGTGAAGCTTTCTTT
cdr3_aa: CASSPVRGVGEAFF

j_call: TRBJ2-3
clone_size: -
v_call: TRBV19
d_call: TRBD1
cdr3_nt: TGTGCCAGTACTCAGGGGGTCGGCACAGATACGCAGTATTTT
cdr3_aa: CASTQGVGTDTQYF

j_call: TRBJ2-7
clone_size: -
v_call: TRBV13
d_call: -
cdr3_nt: TGTGCCAGCAGCTCAGACAGAACCTACGAGCAGTACTTC
cdr3_aa: CASSSDRTYEQYF

j_call: TRBJ1-1
clone_size: -
v_call: TRBV5-1
d_call: -
cdr3_nt: TGCGCCAGCAGCCCCTTTCAGGAGAACACTGAAGCTTTCTTT
cdr3_aa: CASSPFQENTEAFF

j_call: TRBJ1-1
clone_size: -
v_call: TRBV29-1
d_call: TRBD1
cdr3_nt: TGCAGCGTTGTGGGACAGAGAGAAGCTTTCTTT
cdr3_aa: CSVVGQREAFF

j_call: TRBJ2-7
clone_size: -
v_call: TRBV5-6
d_call: TRBD1
cdr3_nt: TGTGCCAGCAGCCAACCGGGACAGGGGAGCCACGAGCAGTACTTC
cdr3_aa: CASSQPGQGSHEQYF

j_call: TRBJ2-5
clone_size: -
v_call: TRBV6-4
d_call: -
cdr3_nt: TGTGCCAGCAGCGGGGACTTCCAAGAGGCCCAGTACTTC
cdr3_aa: CASSGDFQEAQYF

j_call: TRBJ2-5
clone_size: -
v_call: TRBV24-1
d_call: TRBD1
cdr3_nt: TGTGCCACCAGTGACGGGACAGGGCCGAACCAAGAGGCCCAGTACTTC
cdr3_aa: CATSDGTGPNQEAQYF

j_call: TRBJ2-1
clone_size: -
v_call: TRBV20-1
d_call: TRBD2
cdr3_nt: TGCAGTGCTAGTTCCTTGTCGACTAGCGGGGGGAAACCGCAGTTCTTC
cdr3_aa: CSASSLSTSGGKPQFF

j_call: TRBJ2-3
clone_size: -
v_call: TRBV25-1
d_call: TRBD1
cdr3_nt: TGTGCCAGCAGTGAATTTGGTAGTGGGACAGGGGGCGGTGATACGCAGTATTTT
cdr3_aa: CASSEFGSGTGGGDTQYF

j_call: TRBJ2-2
clone_size: many
v_call: TRBV10-2
d_call: -
cdr3_nt: TGCGCCACCCGCACCGGGGAGCTGTTTTTT
cdr3_aa: CATRTGELFF

j_call: TRBJ1-2
clone_size: medium-sized
v_call: TRBV7-2
d_call: -
cdr3_nt: TGTGCCAGCAGCTTAATGTTGTCAGCAGATGGCTACACCTTC
cdr3_aa: CASSLMLSADGYTF

j_call: TRBJ1-1
clone_size: -
v_call: TRBV7-6
d_call: -
cdr3_nt: TGTGCCAGCAGCTTAGTCAGGGGATTGAACACTGAAGCTTTCTTT
cdr3_aa: CASSLVRGLNTEAFF

j_call: TRBJ2-7
clone_size: few
v_call: TRBV5-5
d_call: TRBD1
cdr3_nt: TGTGCCAGCAGCTTTGGGGACAGGGAGGACGAGCAGTACTTC
cdr3_aa: CASSFGDREDEQYF

j_call: TRBJ2-7
clone_size: -
v_call: TRBV10-3
d_call: -
cdr3_nt: TGTGCCATCAGGAACAGGGCGGGCGAGCAGTACTTC
cdr3_aa: CAIRNRAGEQYF

j_call: TRBJ2-5
clone_size: -
v_call: TRBV10-2
d_call: -
cdr3_nt: TGCGCCACCGGGGGGCCTCTCCCAAGCGGGACCCAGTACTTC
cdr3_aa: CATGGPLPSGTQYF

j_call: TRBJ1-6
clone_size: -
v_call: TRBV14
d_call: -
cdr3_nt: TGTGCCAGCAGCCAAACCTCAGGGTACTCACCCCTCCACTTT
cdr3_aa: CASSQTSGYSPLHF

j_call: TRBJ1-1
clone_size: -
v_call: TRBV25-1
d_call: -
cdr3_nt: TGTGCCAGCAGGGAGCCAGGATCGGCCGGCACTGAAGCTTTCTTT
cdr3_aa: CASREPGSAGTEAFF

j_call: TRBJ1-2
clone_size: few
v_call: TRBV7-8
d_call: -
cdr3_nt: TGTGCCAGCAGCTTAGTTGGGACGAACTATGGCTACACCTTC
cdr3_aa: CASSLVGTNYGYTF

j_call: TRBJ2-7
clone_size: many
v_call: TRBV5-1
d_call: -
cdr3_nt: TGCGCCAGCAGCCTCTCGCCGAAACACCTCTCCTACGAGCAGTACTTC
cdr3_aa: CASSLSPKHLSYEQYF

j_call: TRBJ2-7
clone_size: -
v_call: TRBV7-9
d_call: TRBD1
cdr3_nt: TGTGCCAGCAGATCACCGGGACAGGTCCTCGAGCAGTACTTC
cdr3_aa: CASRSPGQVLEQYF

j_call: TRBJ1-2
clone_size: -
v_call: TRBV12-3/TRBV12-4
d_call: TRBD1
cdr3_nt: TGTGCCAGCAGTTCGACAGGGGGCGATGGCTACACCTTC
cdr3_aa: CASSSTGGDGYTF

j_call: TRBJ2-3
clone_size: -
v_call: TRBV6-4
d_call: TRBD1
cdr3_nt: TGTGCCAGCAGTGACTCGGGGGACAGGGTTGGAGATACGCAGTATTTT
cdr3_aa: CASSDSGDRVGDTQYF

j_call: TRBJ1-4
clone_size: -
v_call: TRBV7-2
d_call: -
cdr3_nt: TGTGCCAGCAGCTTGACCTCGCCAGCAACTAATGAAAAACTGTTTTTT
cdr3_aa: CASSLTSPATNEKLFF

j_call: TRBJ2-7
clone_size: -
v_call: TRBV5-5
d_call: -
cdr3_nt: TGTGCCAGCAGCTTGTCCCCGGGGCCCTACGAGCAGTACTTC
cdr3_aa: CASSLSPGPYEQYF

j_call: TRBJ2-6
clone_size: -
v_call: TRBV20-1
d_call: TRBD2
cdr3_nt: TGCAGTGCTACCAGACTAGCGGGAGTCCCCGGGCTGTGCTCTGGGGCCAACGTCCTGACTTTC
cdr3_aa: CSATRLAGVPGLCSGANVLTF

j_call: TRBJ2-7
clone_size: -
v_call: TRBV24-1
d_call: -
cdr3_nt: TGTGCCAGCAGGCCCGCCGGACACTACGAGCAGTACTTC
cdr3_aa: CASRPAGHYEQYF

j_call: TRBJ2-5
clone_size: once
v_call: TRBV2
d_call: -
cdr3_nt: TGTGCCAGCAGTGAAGGGGTGGGGCGACAGACCCAGTACTTC
cdr3_aa: CASSEGVGRQTQYF

j_call: TRBJ1-1
clone_size: once
v_call: TRBV20-1
d_call: -
cdr3_nt: TGCAGTGGGGAGGAAGGGATTGGCACTGAAGCTTTCTTT
cdr3_aa: CSGEEGIGTEAFF

j_call: TRBJ2-7
clone_size: -
v_call: TRBV7-2
d_call: -
cdr3_nt: TGTGCCAGCAGCTTAGCAAGAGACAATGAGCAGTACTTC
cdr3_aa: CASSLARDNEQYF

j_call: TRBJ2-7
clone_size: -
v_call: TRBV10-1
d_call: TRBD2
cdr3_nt: TGCGCCAGCAGCCCCGGGACTAGCGGGCGCGGATACGAGCAGTACTTC
cdr3_aa: CASSPGTSGRGYEQYF

j_call: TRBJ2-1
clone_size: -
v_call: TRBV20-1
d_call: -
cdr3_nt: TGCAGTGCCACCCTGGCGTCTACATACAATGAGCAGTTCTTC
cdr3_aa: CSATLASTYNEQFF

j_call: TRBJ2-7
clone_size: few
v_call: TRBV20-1
d_call: -
cdr3_nt: TGCAGTGCTAGTCCGGACACCTCCTACGAGCAGTACTTC
cdr3_aa: CSASPDTSYEQYF

j_call: TRBJ1-6
clone_size: many
v_call: TRBV7-2
d_call: TRBD1
cdr3_nt: TGTGCCAGCAGCCCCTCGACAGGGGGTATTTCACCCCTCCACTTT
cdr3_aa: CASSPSTGGISPLHF

j_call: TRBJ1-2
clone_size: once
v_call: TRBV19
d_call: TRBD1
cdr3_nt: TGTGCCAGTAGTATGGGCAGGGGGGGGAACTATGGCTACACCTTC
cdr3_aa: CASSMGRGGNYGYTF

j_call: TRBJ1-4
clone_size: -
v_call: TRBV7-2
d_call: -
cdr3_nt: TGTGCCAGCAGCCTATTGGGTCGGACAGTCGGCGAAAAACTGTTTTTT
cdr3_aa: CASSLLGRTVGEKLFF

j_call: TRBJ2-5
clone_size: once
v_call: TRBV5-1
d_call: -
cdr3_nt: TGCGCCAGCAGCAACGGACAGCAACCTAGGACCCAGTACTTC
cdr3_aa: CASSNGQQPRTQYF

j_call: TRBJ1-6
clone_size: -
v_call: TRBV25-1
d_call: TRBD1
cdr3_nt: TGTGCCAGCAGTGAGATGGGACAGTATAATTCACCCCTCCACTTT
cdr3_aa: CASSEMGQYNSPLHF